The entry below describes one T cell receptor (beta chain). It has no known antigen specificity. Base qualities are not provided; no much larger clone lies one nucleotide away. This specimen comes from a study of cytomegalovirus exposure and HLA in healthy donors (dated by TCRdb to the late 2010s). At the level of the whole study: In an earlier analysis of approximately 640 of the donors, around 300 Gb of sequence data and just under 120 million unique TCR beta sequences from about 179 million T cells were reported. An early release that covered more than 550 HLA-typed donors contained approximately 300 gigabases of sequencing data and 85 million to 100 million unique TCR sequences. Of the 350 to 400 genotyped donors, about 84% fell in the genetic ancestry cluster associated with self-reported Caucasian donors. The study was designed to test whether signatures of past pathogen exposure could be identified by cataloging public T cell receptors. The study profiled the T cell repertoires of hundreds of subjects by immunosequencing and related them to cytomegalovirus serostatus. Along with the approximately 650-subject first cohort, a separate validation cohort of 120 different subjects was used. To predict cytomegalovirus infection status, the study brought together high-throughput TCR immunosequencing, statistical association of individual TCRs with disease status, and machine learning. In a later analysis, previously published TCR beta repertoires from several hundred donors were re-analyzed and high-resolution HLA genotyping was added so that TCR occurrence patterns could be studied. Rather than using new phenotypic data, the later analysis identified candidate immune exposures from TCR beta sequences and from how often those sequences occurred across donors. An earlier analysis of 587 of the donors applied high-throughput TCR beta sequencing to assess whether each TCR beta V gene segment acted as functional or pseudogenic. Donor age, sex, ethnicity and CMV serostatus were compiled together with the repertoire data. In a later genetic analysis, genome-wide SNP genotypes for about three fifths of the roughly 670 donors were used, and that subset was treated as a discovery cohort. All discovery cohort repertoires had been generated using a single sequencing platform. Both class I and class II loci were covered by HLA typing, at four-digit resolution. The number of typed donors differed by locus: roughly 629-640 for A, B, C, DRB1 and DQB1; approximately 530 for DQA1; around 610 for DPA1; and around 490 for DPB1. About five DR-DQ haplotypes were treated as single units for association and clustering because of strong linkage in the cohort. Among about 370 genotyped donors of the cohort, an average of around 250,000 unique TCR beta nucleotide sequences was sequenced per donor, of which roughly 17% were non-productive. Overall results and qualifications from the work: A later genetic analysis associated a missense DCLRE1C variant with V-gene and J-gene trimming of TCR beta chains, and an independent cohort replicated the association. Because HLA typing was unavailable for some donors at each locus, only the typed subset was used in association tests. An earlier analysis of around 600 of the donors showed that most TCR beta V segments appeared in productive rearrangements either about 90% or about 30% of the time, which broadly matched IMGT annotations. Correlated functional status among segregating V segments might reflect linkage disequilibrium, but an unknown experimental factor could not be ruled out. In a later analysis, the rate of TCR association differed among HLA loci, with DRB1 alleles having the most associated TCRs and HLA-C alleles having the fewest. The presence/absence analyses assumed that sequencing depth was roughly uniform across donors, and that assumption may not be true. According to a later analysis, most CMV-associated TCR beta chains appeared to be HLA-restricted, and the HLA associations seemed to be driven largely by CMV exposure. Because counts were too low, seventeen rarely observed V segments, including chromosome 9 orphons, were left out of the earlier analysis of approximately 580 of the donors. According to the authors, the approach could potentially be generalized to other disease states and immunological phenotypes. A later analysis found that HLA-associated TCR beta chains were more clonally expanded and had lower generation probabilities than equally common non-associated chains. A later analysis reported that several top co-occurrence clusters appeared linked to parvovirus B19, influenza, CMV and Epstein-Barr virus. The only immune exposure information available for the cohort was CMV serostatus. According to a later genetic analysis, donors in an Asian-associated ancestry cluster had fewer N-insertions in productive TCRs than the roughly 670-donor mean. While some public TCRs were present in many individuals, most TCR sequences turned up only very rarely across donors. This cohort had only TCR beta chains sequenced, and the lack of alpha or paired-chain data limited which features could be detected. A further reported finding was that TCR beta sequences accurately predicted the HLA-A and HLA-B alleles for most subjects in the first cohort. Some IMGT-functional V segments, including TRBV6-2 and TRBV6-3, could not be told apart with the 87-base-pair reads, so those segments were excluded. A cluster of highly shared sequence variants was judged likely to be a technical artifact of the sequencing pipeline. A total of 164 TCR beta chains were listed by the study as associated with cytomegalovirus. A later analysis associated 15,000 to 20,000 TCR beta sequences with specific HLA alleles at a false discovery rate of 0.05. In vitro tests confirmed that three of the cytomegalovirus-associated TCR beta chains recognize cytomegalovirus antigens. The classifier was reported to diagnose cytomegalovirus status with high specificity and sensitivity in both the original cohort and the validation cohort. When HLA alleles, especially DR and DQ, strongly co-occurred, attributing TCR associations to individual alleles was difficult.

The library relied on the immunoSEQ multiplex PCR assay. For the multiplex PCR, a mixture combining 60 forward primers for TCR Vbeta segments and 13 reverse primers for TCR Jbeta segments was used. Amplification of the CDR3 region of rearranged TCR beta genes was performed with a multiplex PCR assay on genomic DNA. The Illumina HiSeq System was used to sequence the amplified TCR beta libraries as 87-base-pair reads. The authors processed their data as follows. A later analysis counted tens of millions of unique TCR beta chains across the 550 to 700 repertoires, and some 11 million of these chains were shared by at least two donors. To remove PCR and sequencing errors, raw reads were error-corrected and collapsed into unique sequences using a nearest-neighbor algorithm that merged closely related sequences. V, D and J gene segments were assigned by aligning CDR3 sequences to IMGT reference sequences. For a sequence to be retained, at least a six-nucleotide match to both a V gene segment and a J gene segment was required. A rearrangement counted as productive if the CDR3 had no stop codons and remained in frame with V and J, and every other rearrangement counted as non-productive. CDR3 was defined by IMGT convention, running from the second conserved V-encoded cysteine to the conserved J-encoded phenylalanine. Sequences without an unambiguous match to a single V gene segment were excluded from the earlier analysis of about 640 of the donors. In an earlier analysis of 450 to 750 of the donors, a V segment was called functional when productive rearrangements were above 56.7%, and segregating when the standard deviation between donors exceeded 5%. A statistical classification framework was built for diagnosing cytomegalovirus status from the catalog of TCR beta chain sequences. In a later analysis, TCR nucleotide sequences were compared against IMGT/GENE-DB human TR gene sequences so that V and J genes could be assigned. The TCRdist pipeline was used in a later analysis to assign CDR3 sequences and most-parsimonious VDJ recombination scenarios. A later analysis defined each TCR beta chain by its CDR3 amino acid sequence plus V-gene family, and excluded reads lacking a unique V-gene family. As a way to deal with suspected cross-contamination and a sequencing artifact, a later analysis dropped approximately 590 nucleotide sequences that were highly shared and had low generation probability. In a later analysis, a clonal expansion index for each public chain was calculated from normalized within-repertoire ranks of inferred template counts. Generation probabilities in a later analysis came from a VDJ recombination model fitted to out-of-frame rearrangements, and those results were checked against IGoR. Hypergeometric tests were used in a later analysis to score TCR-TCR, TCR-HLA and TCR-CMV co-occurrence, with a repertoire-size bias correction applied to the TCR pairs. In a later analysis, false discovery rates were estimated by permuting HLA or CMV assignments 20 times. In a later analysis, co-occurring TCRs were grouped using DBSCAN, and TCRdist sequence similarity was added for clustering within HLA-allele-positive subsets. Repertoires with fewer than 30,000 or more than 120,000 public chains, plus five repertoires with anomalous nucleotide sharing, were excluded from co-occurrence clustering. The clones in this table, taken by TCRdb from immuneACCESS, are in-frame only. Not every clone is retained; where verified, under half of the shortfall comes from an unresolved V gene, and the cause of the rest is unknown. V and J calls and clone size are given by that table; D and trimming were obtained from the DNA. This sample has 200,000 to 250,000 clones in its table, and 70% to 80% of those were observed once. The ten largest clonotypes hold roughly 2.6% of the sample.

Including the terminal cysteine and phenylalanine, the CDR3 comprises 14 residues. Only the CDR3 region is kept as DNA, spanning 42 bases read in frame from base 1. Clipping removes 5 bases from V and 2 bases from J, with 3 as the unmatched junction base count. CDR1 SNHLY and CDR2 FYNNEI were looked up in the germline V gene. The cohort was made up of 500 to 850 healthy bone marrow donors. At the time of sampling, all cohort members were nominally healthy, though unrecorded immune exposures were likely present. The donor was CMV seropositive and belonged to the group of 250 to 300 seropositive cohort members. Every donor gave a peripheral blood sample, and the peripheral blood mononuclear cells from that sample were used for TCR beta sequencing. The Qiagen DNeasy Blood Extraction Kit was used to extract genomic DNA from the blood cell samples.

The source of this sequence is a woman aged 55-69 years in good health and CMV-seropositive. Material: PBMCs. The sequence is built from TRBV2 and TRBJ1-2, and TRBD1 matches 9 of the central bases. The nucleotide sequence reads as follows: TGTGCCAGCAGTTCCACAGGGGGCAACTATGGCTACACCTTC. Translated, this gives CASSSTGGNYGYTF.